This entry is about one T cell receptor (beta chain). Its recognized antigen is unknown. There are no base qualities to consult, and no much larger clone falls within one base. The library was generated by the immunoSEQ multiplex PCR assay. TCRdb's version of the immuneACCESS table is confined to in-frame rearrangements and falls short of the full clone set. An unresolved V gene accounts for under half of the shortfall where checked; the remainder is of unknown origin. The sample table records 25,000 to 30,000 clones; approximately 92% of these occur just once. About 0.76% of the sample is held by the ten biggest clonotypes. The CDR3 runs 14 amino acids, cysteine and phenylalanine included. The retained sequence is limited to the CDR3, 42 bases, with the frame set at the first base. V is cut back by 5 bases and J by 2 bases, with 3 bases in the junction unmatched. Per the germline V gene, MDHEN is the CDR1 and SYDVKM is the CDR2.

This entry is derived from a study of T cell changes during pregnancy in multiple sclerosis (dated by TCRdb to between 2019 and 2020). A note on the overall study: In women with multiple sclerosis, the researchers looked at how the T cell repertoire shifted as pregnancy progressed.

This receptor was taken from a female donor with multiple sclerosis, enrolled in a pregnancy study. The rearranged chain carries TRBV28 and TRBJ2-5; the central 9 bases match TRBD2. The sequencing used CD4+ T cells from peripheral blood mononuclear cells, collected in the first trimester of pregnancy. This receptor has the CDR3 CASSRSGGQETQYF. Here is the DNA: TGTGCCAGCAGTAGGAGCGGGGGGCAAGAGACCCAGTACTTC.